Listed below are T cell receptor beta chains from one sample, sequenced in a study of blood T cell repertoires in COVID-19. Here immunoSEQ multiplex PCR was the method, and the copy in TCRdb shows in-frame clones only, minus some. The table has approximately 69,000 clones, 73% seen once. Sequencing was done on a sample of peripheral blood. The receptors were sampled from a man aged 60-69 years with acute or convalescent COVID-19. Both conserved end residues are part of each CDR3. The D gene is left open where the match is weak. A clone size is listed for some rows: how often the clone was seen (once, few, many), or a class if it is expanded.

v_gene: TRBV5-6
j_gene: TRBJ1-1
abundance: .
d_gene: .
CDR3nt: TGTGCCAGCAGGTGGCGGCTTATGAACACTGAAGCTTTCTTT
CDR3aa: CASRWRLMNTEAFF

v_gene: TRBV5-1
j_gene: TRBJ1-2
abundance: .
d_gene: TRBD1
CDR3nt: TGCGCCAGCAGCACGGGACAGACTAACTATGGCTACACCTTC
CDR3aa: CASSTGQTNYGYTF

v_gene: TRBV5-1
j_gene: TRBJ2-7
abundance: .
d_gene: TRBD1
CDR3nt: TGCGCCAGCAGCTTTACAGGGGGCACCTACGAGCAGTACTTC
CDR3aa: CASSFTGGTYEQYF

v_gene: TRBV15
j_gene: TRBJ1-1
abundance: few
d_gene: .
CDR3nt: TGTGCCACCAGCAGAGTTCGGGGGTGGAACACTGAAGCTTTCTTT
CDR3aa: CATSRVRGWNTEAFF

v_gene: TRBV6-1
j_gene: TRBJ2-5
abundance: once
d_gene: TRBD2
CDR3nt: TGTGCCAGCAGTGAGGTACTAGCGGGGGGTGAGACCCAGTACTTC
CDR3aa: CASSEVLAGGETQYF

v_gene: TRBV6-5
j_gene: TRBJ1-2
abundance: .
d_gene: .
CDR3nt: TGTGCCAGCAGCCCGAACTATGGCTACACCTTC
CDR3aa: CASSPNYGYTF

v_gene: TRBV25-1
j_gene: TRBJ2-3
abundance: many
d_gene: .
CDR3nt: TGTGCCAGCAGTGGGTTCGGGACACCCGGCACAGATACGCAGTATTTT
CDR3aa: CASSGFGTPGTDTQYF

v_gene: TRBV7-3
j_gene: TRBJ2-3
abundance: .
d_gene: TRBD1
CDR3nt: TGTGCCAGCAGCTGGACAGGGGGCGAGACCGCAGATACGCAGTATTTT
CDR3aa: CASSWTGGETADTQYF

v_gene: TRBV24-1
j_gene: TRBJ1-5
abundance: .
d_gene: TRBD1
CDR3nt: TGTGCCACCAGTGAAGGGGGCCTAAATCAGCCCCAGCATTTT
CDR3aa: CATSEGGLNQPQHF

v_gene: TRBV5-8
j_gene: TRBJ1-2
abundance: .
d_gene: .
CDR3nt: TGTGCCAGCAGCTCGCCGGGGTACTATGGCTACACCTTC
CDR3aa: CASSSPGYYGYTF

v_gene: TRBV20-1
j_gene: TRBJ2-5
abundance: .
d_gene: .
CDR3nt: TGCAGTGCTAGTTTCCCAGGGCGTCGTACCCAGTACTTC
CDR3aa: CSASFPGRRTQYF

v_gene: TRBV18
j_gene: TRBJ1-5
abundance: .
d_gene: TRBD1
CDR3nt: TGTGCCAGCTCATCCAGGGGGAATCAGCCCCAGCATTTT
CDR3aa: CASSSRGNQPQHF

v_gene: TRBV10-2
j_gene: TRBJ2-6
abundance: .
d_gene: TRBD1
CDR3nt: TGCGCCAGCAGTGGGGACAGTTTGGGGAGGGCCAACGTCCTGACTTTC
CDR3aa: CASSGDSLGRANVLTF

v_gene: TRBV7-3
j_gene: TRBJ2-3
abundance: .
d_gene: TRBD1
CDR3nt: TGTGCCAGCAGCCCGGCCGGGACAGGGATCACAGATACGCAGTATTTT
CDR3aa: CASSPAGTGITDTQYF

v_gene: TRBV9
j_gene: TRBJ1-1
abundance: few
d_gene: .
CDR3nt: TGTGCCAGCAGCGTAGACGGGGGGGACACTGAAGCTTTCTTT
CDR3aa: CASSVDGGDTEAFF

v_gene: TRBV7-2
j_gene: TRBJ1-3
abundance: .
d_gene: .
CDR3nt: TGTGCCAGCAGCTCGAAGCTTGGAAACACCATATATTTT
CDR3aa: CASSSKLGNTIYF

v_gene: TRBV6-1
j_gene: TRBJ2-3
abundance: .
d_gene: .
CDR3nt: TGTGCCAGCAGTGAATGGTTGGCCACAGATACGCAGTATTTT
CDR3aa: CASSEWLATDTQYF

v_gene: TRBV3-1/TRBV3-2
j_gene: TRBJ2-1
abundance: many
d_gene: TRBD2
CDR3nt: TGTGCCAGCAGCCAAACCCTACTAGCGGCAAACGAAAATGAGCAGTTCTTC
CDR3aa: CASSQTLLAANENEQFF

v_gene: TRBV5-1
j_gene: TRBJ1-5
abundance: many
d_gene: .
CDR3nt: TGCGCCAGCAGCTTGGGTCCAGATAGCAATCAGCCCCAGCATTTT
CDR3aa: CASSLGPDSNQPQHF

v_gene: TRBV9
j_gene: TRBJ1-1
abundance: .
d_gene: .
CDR3nt: TGTGCCAGCACCTACGGGGTGAGGGACACTGAAGCTTTCTTT
CDR3aa: CASTYGVRDTEAFF

v_gene: TRBV2
j_gene: TRBJ1-1
abundance: .
d_gene: TRBD1
CDR3nt: TGTGCCAGCAGTTCCGACAGGGTTCGCACTGAAGCTTTCTTT
CDR3aa: CASSSDRVRTEAFF

v_gene: TRBV5-6
j_gene: TRBJ1-6
abundance: few
d_gene: .
CDR3nt: TGTGCCAGCAGCTTGTCGACAGCACCCCTCCACTTT
CDR3aa: CASSLSTAPLHF

v_gene: TRBV2
j_gene: TRBJ2-3
abundance: .
d_gene: TRBD1
CDR3nt: TGTGCCAGCAGCCCTGAGGGCAGGGGGTCAGATACGCAGTATTTT
CDR3aa: CASSPEGRGSDTQYF

v_gene: TRBV7-2
j_gene: TRBJ2-5
abundance: few
d_gene: .
CDR3nt: TGTGCCAGCAGCTTACAGTCGATGTCGGAGACCCAGTACTTC
CDR3aa: CASSLQSMSETQYF

v_gene: TRBV2
j_gene: TRBJ2-5
abundance: once
d_gene: .
CDR3nt: TGTGCCAGCAGCGTGGAGACCCAGTACTTC
CDR3aa: CASSVETQYF

v_gene: TRBV3-1/TRBV3-2
j_gene: TRBJ2-3
abundance: .
d_gene: TRBD2
CDR3nt: TGTGCCAGCAGCTTGCTAGCGGGGGAGTCCACAGATACGCAGTATTTT
CDR3aa: CASSLLAGESTDTQYF

v_gene: TRBV5-6
j_gene: TRBJ2-3
abundance: .
d_gene: TRBD1
CDR3nt: TGTGCCAGCAGCCGACTGGACAGGGCCCTCACAGATACGCAGTATTTT
CDR3aa: CASSRLDRALTDTQYF

v_gene: TRBV19
j_gene: TRBJ1-5
abundance: .
d_gene: TRBD1
CDR3nt: TGTGCCAGTAGTAGCGGGGAGACAGGGGAGAATCAGCCCCAGCATTTT
CDR3aa: CASSSGETGENQPQHF

v_gene: TRBV10-3
j_gene: TRBJ2-5
abundance: .
d_gene: TRBD1
CDR3nt: TGTGCCATCAGCCCCAGGGGGCGAGAAGAGACCCAGTACTTC
CDR3aa: CAISPRGREETQYF

v_gene: TRBV7-6
j_gene: TRBJ2-2
abundance: few
d_gene: .
CDR3nt: TGTGCCAGCAGCTTTGAGATGCCTTCGAACACCGGGGAGCTGTTTTTT
CDR3aa: CASSFEMPSNTGELFF

v_gene: TRBV9
j_gene: TRBJ1-3
abundance: .
d_gene: .
CDR3nt: TGTGCCAGCAGCGTACTAGACTCTGGAAACACCATATATTTT
CDR3aa: CASSVLDSGNTIYF

v_gene: TRBV27
j_gene: TRBJ2-2
abundance: .
d_gene: .
CDR3nt: TGTGCCAGCAGGTCGCCGGCGAACACCGGGGAGCTGTTTTTT
CDR3aa: CASRSPANTGELFF